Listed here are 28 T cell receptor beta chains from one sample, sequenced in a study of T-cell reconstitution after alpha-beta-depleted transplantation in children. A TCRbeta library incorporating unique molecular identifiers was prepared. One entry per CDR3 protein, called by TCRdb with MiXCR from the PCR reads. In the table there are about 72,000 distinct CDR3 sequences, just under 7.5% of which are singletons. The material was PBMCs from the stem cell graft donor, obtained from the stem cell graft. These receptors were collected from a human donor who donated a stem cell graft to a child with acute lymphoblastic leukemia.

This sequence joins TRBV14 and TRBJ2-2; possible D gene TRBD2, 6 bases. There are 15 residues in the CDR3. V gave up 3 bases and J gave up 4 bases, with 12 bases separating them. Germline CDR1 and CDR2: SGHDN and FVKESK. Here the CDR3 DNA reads TGTGCCAGCAGCCAGCAGGGACTGGGCACCGGGGAGCTGTTTTTT. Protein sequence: CASSQQGLGTGELFF.

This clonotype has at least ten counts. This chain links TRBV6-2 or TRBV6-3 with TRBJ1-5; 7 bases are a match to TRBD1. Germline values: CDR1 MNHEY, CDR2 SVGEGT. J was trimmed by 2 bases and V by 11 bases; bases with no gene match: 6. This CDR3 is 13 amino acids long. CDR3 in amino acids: CAAEGAGNQPQHF. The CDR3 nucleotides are TGTGCCGCCGAGGGGGCTGGCAATCAGCCCCAGCATTTT.

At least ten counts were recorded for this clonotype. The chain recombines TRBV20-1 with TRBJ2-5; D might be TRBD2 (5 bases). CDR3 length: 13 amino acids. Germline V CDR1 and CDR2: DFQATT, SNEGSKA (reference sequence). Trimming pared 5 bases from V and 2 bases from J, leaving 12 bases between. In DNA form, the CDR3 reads TGCAGTGCTGGACCGGGGTGGCAAGAGACCCAGTACTTC. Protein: CSAGPGWQETQYF.

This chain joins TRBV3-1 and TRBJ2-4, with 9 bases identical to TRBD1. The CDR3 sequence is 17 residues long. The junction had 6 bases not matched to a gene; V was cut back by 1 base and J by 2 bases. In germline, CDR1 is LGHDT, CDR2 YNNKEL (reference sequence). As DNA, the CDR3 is TGTGCCAGCAGCCAAGTCGGGACAGGGCAAACCAAAAACATTCAGTACTTC. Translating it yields CASSQVGTGQTKNIQYF.

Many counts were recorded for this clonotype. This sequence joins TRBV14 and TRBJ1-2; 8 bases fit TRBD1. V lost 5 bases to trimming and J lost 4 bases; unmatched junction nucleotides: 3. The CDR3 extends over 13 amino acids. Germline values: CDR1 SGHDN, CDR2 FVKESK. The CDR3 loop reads CASSSTGGYGYTF. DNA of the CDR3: TGTGCCAGCAGCTCCACAGGGGGCTATGGCTACACCTTC. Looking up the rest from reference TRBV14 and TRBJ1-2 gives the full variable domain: EAGVTQFPSHSVIEKGQTVTLRCDPISGHDNLYWYRRVMGKEIKFLLHFVKESKQDESGMPNNRFLAERTGGTYSTLKVQPAELEDSGVYFCASSSTGGYGYTFGSGTRLTVV.

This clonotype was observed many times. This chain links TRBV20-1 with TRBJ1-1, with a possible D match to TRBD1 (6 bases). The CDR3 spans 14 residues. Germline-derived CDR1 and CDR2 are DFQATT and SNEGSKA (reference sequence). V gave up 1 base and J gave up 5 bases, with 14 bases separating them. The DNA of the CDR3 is TGCAGTGCTAGAGTGGGGGCAGAGGGAACTGAAGCTTTCTTT. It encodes CSARVGAEGTEAFF.

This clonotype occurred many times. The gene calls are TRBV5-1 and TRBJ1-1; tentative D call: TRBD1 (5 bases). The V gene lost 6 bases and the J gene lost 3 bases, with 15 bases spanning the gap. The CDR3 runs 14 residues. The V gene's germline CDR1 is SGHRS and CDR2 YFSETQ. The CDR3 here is CASTTGTFDTEAFF. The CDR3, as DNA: TGCGCCAGCACCACCGGGACGTTCGACACTGAAGCTTTCTTT. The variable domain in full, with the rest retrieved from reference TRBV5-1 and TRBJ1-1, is KAGVTQTPRYLIKTRGQQVTLSCSPISGHRSVSWYQQTPGQGLQFLFEYFSETQRNKGNFPGRFSGRQFSNSRSEMNVSTLELGDSALYLCASTTGTFDTEAFFGQGTRLTVV.

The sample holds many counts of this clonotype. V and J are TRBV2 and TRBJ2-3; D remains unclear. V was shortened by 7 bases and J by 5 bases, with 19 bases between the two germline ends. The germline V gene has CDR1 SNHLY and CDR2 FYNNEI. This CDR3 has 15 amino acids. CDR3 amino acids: CASTVLQVSVDTQYF. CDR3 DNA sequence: TGTGCCAGCACCGTCTTGCAGGTTTCCGTAGATACGCAGTATTTT. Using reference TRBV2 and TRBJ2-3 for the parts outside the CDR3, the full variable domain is EPEVTQTPSHQVTQMGQEVILRCVPISNHLYFYWYRQILGQKVEFLVSFYNNEISEKSEIFDDQFSVERPDGSNFTLKIRSTKLEDSAMYFCASTVLQVSVDTQYFGPGTRLTVL.

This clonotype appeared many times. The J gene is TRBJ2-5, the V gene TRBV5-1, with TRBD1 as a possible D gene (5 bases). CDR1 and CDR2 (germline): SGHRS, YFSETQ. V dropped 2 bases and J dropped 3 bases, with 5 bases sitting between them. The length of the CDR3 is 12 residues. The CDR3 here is CASSLQEETQYF. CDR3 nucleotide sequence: TGCGCCAGCAGCTTACAGGAAGAGACCCAGTACTTC.

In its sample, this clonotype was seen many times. CDR3 nucleotide sequence: TGTGCCAGCAGCTACCAGGGAACCGGGGAGCTGTTTTTT. It specifies CASSYQGTGELFF. V usage is TRBV7-9 and J usage is TRBJ2-2, with D perhaps matching TRBD1 (5 bases). V lost 4 bases to trimming and J lost 5 bases, with 8 bases between them. The CDR3 is made up of 13 amino acids. Looked up from germline, CDR1 is SEHNR and CDR2 is FQNEAQ (reference sequence).

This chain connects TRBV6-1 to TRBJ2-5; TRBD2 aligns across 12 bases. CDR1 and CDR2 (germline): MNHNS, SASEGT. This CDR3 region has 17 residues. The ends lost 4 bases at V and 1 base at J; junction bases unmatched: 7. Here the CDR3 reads CASSAIPGLAGQETQYF. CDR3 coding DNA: TGTGCCAGCAGTGCAATACCGGGACTAGCGGGCCAAGAGACCCAGTACTTC.

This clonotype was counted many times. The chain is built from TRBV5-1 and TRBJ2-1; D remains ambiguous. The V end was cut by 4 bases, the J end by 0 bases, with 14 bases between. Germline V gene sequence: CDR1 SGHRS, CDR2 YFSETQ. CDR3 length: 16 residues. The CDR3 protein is CASSPYPLSSYNEQFF. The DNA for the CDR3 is TGCGCCAGCAGCCCGTATCCCCTGAGCTCCTACAATGAGCAGTTCTTC.

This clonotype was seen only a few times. The CDR3 loop reads CASSFIVISYEQYF. CDR3 coding DNA: TGTGCCAGCAGCTTTATAGTCATATCCTACGAGCAGTACTTC. This chain joins TRBV7-2 and TRBJ2-7; D is uncertain. Germline CDR1 reads SGHTA; CDR2 reads FQGNSA. CDR3 length equals 14 residues. Trimming took off 3 bases at V and 1 base at J, with 10 bases between the two ends.

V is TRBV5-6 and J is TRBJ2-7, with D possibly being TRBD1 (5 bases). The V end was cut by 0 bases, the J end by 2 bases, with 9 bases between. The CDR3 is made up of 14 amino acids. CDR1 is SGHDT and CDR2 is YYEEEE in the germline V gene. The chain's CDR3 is CASSLGDRPYEQYF. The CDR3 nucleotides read TGTGCCAGCAGCTTGGGCGACAGACCCTACGAGCAGTACTTC.

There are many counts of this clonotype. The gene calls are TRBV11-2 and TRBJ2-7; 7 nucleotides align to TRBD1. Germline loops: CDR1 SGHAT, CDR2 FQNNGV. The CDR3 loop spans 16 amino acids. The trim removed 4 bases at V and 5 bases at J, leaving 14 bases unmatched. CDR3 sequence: CASSSLRQGVFHEQYF. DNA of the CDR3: TGTGCCAGCAGCTCCCTAAGACAGGGTGTTTTCCACGAGCAGTACTTC.

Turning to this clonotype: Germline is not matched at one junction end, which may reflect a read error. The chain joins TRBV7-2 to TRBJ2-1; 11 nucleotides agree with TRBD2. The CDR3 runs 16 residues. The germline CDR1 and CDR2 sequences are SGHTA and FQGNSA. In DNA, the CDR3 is TGTGCCAGCATCTTAGCGATTAGCGGGGGGGCTGGTGGGCAGTTCTTC. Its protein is CASILAISGGAGGQFF.

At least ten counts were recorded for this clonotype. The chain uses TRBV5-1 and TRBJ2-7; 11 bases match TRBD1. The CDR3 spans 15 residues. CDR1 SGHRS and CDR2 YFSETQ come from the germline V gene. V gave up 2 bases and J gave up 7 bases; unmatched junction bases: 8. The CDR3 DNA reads TGCGCCAGCAGCTTAATAATTCGGGACAGGGGGGAGCAGTACTTC. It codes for CASSLIIRDRGEQYF.

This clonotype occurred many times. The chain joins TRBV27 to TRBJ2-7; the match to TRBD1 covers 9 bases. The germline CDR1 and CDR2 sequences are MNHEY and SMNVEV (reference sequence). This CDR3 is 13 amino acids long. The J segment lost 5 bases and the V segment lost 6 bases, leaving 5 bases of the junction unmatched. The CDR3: CASSLGQGNEQYF. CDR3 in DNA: TGTGCCAGCAGCTTGGGACAGGGCAACGAGCAGTACTTC.

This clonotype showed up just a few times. The CDR3 bases are TGTGCCAGCAGCACCCGGGGGTGGCGGGAGTCCGCAGATACGCAGTATTTT. It specifies CASSTRGWRESADTQYF. The chain carries TRBV13 and TRBJ2-3, with TRBD2 matching 7 bases. CDR1 and CDR2 (germline): PRHDT, FYEKMQ (reference sequence). This CDR3 has 17 residues. Germline trimming cut 5 bases from V and 4 bases from J; bases unmatched to any gene: 15.

In nucleotides, the CDR3 is TGTGCCAGCAGCTTATTGCGGGTGAACACCGGGGAGCTGTTTTTT. As protein: CASSLLRVNTGELFF. The rearrangement links TRBV7-8 to TRBJ2-2; D possibly corresponds to TRBD2 (5 bases). Germline V gene lookup returns CDR1 SGHVS and CDR2 FQNEAQ. The V and J ends lost 2 bases and 1 base respectively, with 8 bases between them. CDR3 length: 15 amino acids.

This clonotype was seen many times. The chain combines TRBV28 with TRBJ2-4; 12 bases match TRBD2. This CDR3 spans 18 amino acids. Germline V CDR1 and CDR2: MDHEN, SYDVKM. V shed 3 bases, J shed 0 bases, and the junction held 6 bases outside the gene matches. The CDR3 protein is CASSFSTSGSVAKNIQYF. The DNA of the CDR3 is TGTGCCAGCAGTTTTTCGACTAGCGGGAGTGTAGCCAAAAACATTCAGTACTTC.

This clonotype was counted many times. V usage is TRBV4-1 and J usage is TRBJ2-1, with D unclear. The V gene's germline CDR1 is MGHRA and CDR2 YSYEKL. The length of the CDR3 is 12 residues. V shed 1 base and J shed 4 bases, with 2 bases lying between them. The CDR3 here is CASSQVYNEQFF. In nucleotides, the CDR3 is TGCGCCAGCAGCCAAGTTTACAATGAGCAGTTCTTC.

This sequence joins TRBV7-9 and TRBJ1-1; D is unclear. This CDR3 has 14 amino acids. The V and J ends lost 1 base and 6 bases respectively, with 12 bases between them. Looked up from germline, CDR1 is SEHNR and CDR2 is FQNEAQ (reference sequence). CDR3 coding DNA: TGTGCCAGCAGCTTAGGGACGGGTAACCCTGAAGCTTTCTTT. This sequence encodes CASSLGTGNPEAFF.

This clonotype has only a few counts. As DNA, the CDR3 is TGTGCCAGCAGACTCGGGACAGGGAGCACCGGGGAGCTGTTTTTT. It translates to CASRLGTGSTGELFF. V is TRBV6-4 and J is TRBJ2-2; 9 bases are a match to TRBD1. The CDR3 is made up of 15 amino acids. The J segment lost 4 bases and the V segment lost 6 bases, leaving 6 bases of the junction unmatched. Germline assignment: CDR1 MRHNA and CDR2 SNTAGT.

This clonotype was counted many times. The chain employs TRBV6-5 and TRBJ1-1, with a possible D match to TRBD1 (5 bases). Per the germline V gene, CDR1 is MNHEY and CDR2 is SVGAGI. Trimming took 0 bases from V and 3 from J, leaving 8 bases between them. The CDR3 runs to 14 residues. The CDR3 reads CASSYSRGYTEAFF. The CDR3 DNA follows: TGTGCCAGCAGTTACTCGAGGGGATACACTGAAGCTTTCTTT.

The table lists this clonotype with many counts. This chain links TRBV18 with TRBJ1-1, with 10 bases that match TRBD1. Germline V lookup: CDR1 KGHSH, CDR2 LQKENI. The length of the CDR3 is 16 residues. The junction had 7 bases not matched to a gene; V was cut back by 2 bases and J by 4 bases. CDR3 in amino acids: CASSPETGGRSTEAFF. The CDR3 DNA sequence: TGTGCCAGCTCACCAGAGACAGGGGGCCGTAGCACTGAAGCTTTCTTT.

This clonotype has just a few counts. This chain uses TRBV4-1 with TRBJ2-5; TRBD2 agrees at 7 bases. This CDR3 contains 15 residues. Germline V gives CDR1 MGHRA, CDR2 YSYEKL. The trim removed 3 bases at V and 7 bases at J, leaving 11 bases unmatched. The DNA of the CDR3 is TGCGCCAGCAGCCAGGCTCGGGGAGGGCGGGCGACCCAGTACTTC. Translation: CASSQARGGRATQYF.

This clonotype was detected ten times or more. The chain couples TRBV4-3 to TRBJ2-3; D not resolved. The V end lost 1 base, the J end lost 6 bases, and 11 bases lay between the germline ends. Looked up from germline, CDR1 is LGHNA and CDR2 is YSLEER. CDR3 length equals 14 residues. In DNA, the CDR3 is TGCGCCAGCAGCCAAGGGCTGGGGTGGGATACGCAGTATTTT. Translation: CASSQGLGWDTQYF.